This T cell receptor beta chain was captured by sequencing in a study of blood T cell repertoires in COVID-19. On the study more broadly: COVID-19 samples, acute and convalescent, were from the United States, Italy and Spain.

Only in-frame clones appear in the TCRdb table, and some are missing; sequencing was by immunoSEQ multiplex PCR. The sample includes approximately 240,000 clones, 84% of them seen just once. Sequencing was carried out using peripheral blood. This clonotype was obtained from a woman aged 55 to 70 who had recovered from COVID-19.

The CDR3 here is CASGLRGIGSGANVLTF. The CDR3 region has the DNA TGTGCTAGTGGTTTGAGGGGGATAGGATCTGGGGCCAACGTCCTGACTTTC. The rearrangement uses TRBV12-5 and TRBJ2-6; TRBD1 might be the D (6 bases). Trimming removed 2 bases at V and 1 base at J, with 12 bases between. This CDR3 contains 17 residues. The V gene's germline CDR1 is LGHNT and CDR2 FRNRAP.